A single sample gave rise to the 3 T cell receptor beta chains below, sequenced in a study of cytomegalovirus exposure and HLA in healthy donors. Primers included in the PCR were 60 Vbeta and 13 Jbeta primers. Some clones are missing from TCRdb's copy, which holds only in-frame ones; the method was immunoSEQ multiplex PCR. The repertoire holds fewer than 200,000 clones, with approximately 12% as singletons. Sequencing was done on a sample of PBMCs. Receptors originate from a man aged 45 to 65 in good health and CMV-seropositive.

The chain carries TRBV11-3 and TRBJ2-5, with 9 bases fitting TRBD2. From germline, CDR1 is SGHNT and CDR2 YENEEA. The trim removed 5 bases at V and 5 bases at J, leaving 12 bases unmatched. This CDR3 has 16 amino acids. The CDR3 is CASSPGGTSPRETQYF. CDR3 sequence (DNA): TGTGCCAGCAGCCCCGGGGGGACTAGCCCGAGGGAGACCCAGTACTTC.

The V gene is TRBV5-8, the J gene TRBJ2-5; D not certain. V was trimmed by 0 bases and J by 0 bases, leaving 6 bases between them. This CDR3 spans 14 amino acids. Germline CDR1 and CDR2: SGHTS and YDEGEE. CDR3 in amino acids: CASSLDIYQETQYF. The CDR3 DNA reads TGTGCCAGCAGCTTGGACATATACCAAGAGACCCAGTACTTC.

The chain has TRBV7-8 and TRBJ1-1, with D possibly matching TRBD1 (5 bases). V was trimmed by 5 bases and J by 6 bases, leaving 19 bases between them. CDR1 and CDR2 from the germline V gene are SGHVS and FQNEAQ. This CDR3 has 15 residues. CDR3 bases: TGTGCCAGCAGCCCAGTGACAAGGGCGGGGGCTGAAGCTTTCTTT. Residues: CASSPVTRAGAEAFF.